This TCR beta chain came from a study of control samples from healthy donors and cancer patients. The assay was immunoSEQ multiplex PCR, and TCRdb's table has in-frame clones only and misses some. The sample lists approximately 30,000 clones, roughly 94% seen once, with 5% to 8% in the top ten. This CDR3 spans 15 amino acids. V dropped 7 bases and J dropped 1 base, with 16 bases sitting between them. Per germline, CDR1 MNHEY and CDR2 SVGAGI. The sample consisted of blood. The origin of this receptor is a man between 60 and 75 years old in good health. The chain has TRBV6-5 and TRBJ1-1, with a possible D match to TRBD1 (6 bases). The CDR3 protein is CASTDVGAGNTEAFF. DNA for the CDR3: TGTGCCAGCACCGACGTGGGGGCGGGGAACACTGAAGCTTTCTTT.